This TCR beta chain was captured in a study of T cell changes during pregnancy in multiple sclerosis. Assay: immunoSEQ multiplex PCR; the TCRdb copy retains only in-frame clones and omits some. This sample has tens of thousands of clones, with around 93% found just once. This sequence originates from a female donor with multiple sclerosis, enrolled in a pregnancy study. The sequencing here drew on CD4+ T cells from peripheral blood mononuclear cells, taken after pregnancy.

This chain's CDR3 is CASSHLSAPANTGELFF. The CDR3 DNA reads as TGTGCCAGCAGCCATCTCAGTGCCCCCGCGAACACCGGGGAGCTGTTTTTT. V usage is TRBV7-3 and J usage is TRBJ2-2; the D is unclear. V dropped 5 bases and J dropped 0 bases, with 16 bases sitting between them. Germline V gives CDR1 SGHTA, CDR2 FQGTGA. The length of the CDR3 is 17 residues.